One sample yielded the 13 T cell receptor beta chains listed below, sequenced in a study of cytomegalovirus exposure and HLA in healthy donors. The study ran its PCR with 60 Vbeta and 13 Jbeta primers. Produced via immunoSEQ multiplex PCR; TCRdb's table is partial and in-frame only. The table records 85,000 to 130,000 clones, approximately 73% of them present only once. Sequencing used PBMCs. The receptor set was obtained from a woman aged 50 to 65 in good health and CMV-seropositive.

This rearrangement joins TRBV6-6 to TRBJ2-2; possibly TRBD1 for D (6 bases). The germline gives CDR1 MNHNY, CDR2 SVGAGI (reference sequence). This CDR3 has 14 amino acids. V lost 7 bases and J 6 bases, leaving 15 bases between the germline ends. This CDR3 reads CASTQGGWAGELFF. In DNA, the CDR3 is TGTGCCAGCACCCAAGGGGGTTGGGCCGGGGAGCTGTTTTTT.

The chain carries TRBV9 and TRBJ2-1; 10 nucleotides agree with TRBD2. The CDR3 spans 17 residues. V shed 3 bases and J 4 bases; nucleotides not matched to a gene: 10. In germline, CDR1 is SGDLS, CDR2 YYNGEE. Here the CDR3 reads CASSARLGAGGYNEQFF. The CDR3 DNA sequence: TGTGCCAGCAGCGCCCGGCTAGGAGCGGGGGGGTACAATGAGCAGTTCTTC. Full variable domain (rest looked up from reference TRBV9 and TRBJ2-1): DSGVTQTPKHLITATGQRVTLRCSPRSGDLSVYWYQQSLDQGLQFLIQYYNGEERAKGNILERFSAQQFPDLHSELNLSSLELGDSALYFCASSARLGAGGYNEQFFGPGTRLTVL.

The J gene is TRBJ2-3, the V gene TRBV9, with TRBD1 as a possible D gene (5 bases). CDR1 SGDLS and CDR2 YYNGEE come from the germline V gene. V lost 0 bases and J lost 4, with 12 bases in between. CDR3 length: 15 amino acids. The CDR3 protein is CASSVASREADTQYF. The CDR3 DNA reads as TGTGCCAGCAGCGTAGCATCCAGGGAAGCAGATACGCAGTATTTT.

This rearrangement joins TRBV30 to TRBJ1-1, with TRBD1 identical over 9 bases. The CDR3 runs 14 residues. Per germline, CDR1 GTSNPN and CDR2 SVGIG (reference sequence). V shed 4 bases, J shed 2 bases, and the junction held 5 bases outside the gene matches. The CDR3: CAWTRGQGNTEAFF. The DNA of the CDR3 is TGTGCCTGGACTAGGGGACAGGGCAACACTGAAGCTTTCTTT.

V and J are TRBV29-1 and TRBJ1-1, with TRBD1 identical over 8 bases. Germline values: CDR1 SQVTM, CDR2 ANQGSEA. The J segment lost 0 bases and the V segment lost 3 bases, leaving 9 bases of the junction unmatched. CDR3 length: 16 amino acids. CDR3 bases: TGCAGCGTTGAGGGGCCAGGGGGCAGGATGAACACTGAAGCTTTCTTT. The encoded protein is CSVEGPGGRMNTEAFF.

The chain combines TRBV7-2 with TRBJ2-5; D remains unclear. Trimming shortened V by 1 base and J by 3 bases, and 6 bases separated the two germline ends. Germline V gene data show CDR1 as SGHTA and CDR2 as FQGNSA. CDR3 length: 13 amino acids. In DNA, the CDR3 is TGTGCCAGCAGCTTAGGAGGAAAAGAGACCCAGTACTTC. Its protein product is CASSLGGKETQYF.

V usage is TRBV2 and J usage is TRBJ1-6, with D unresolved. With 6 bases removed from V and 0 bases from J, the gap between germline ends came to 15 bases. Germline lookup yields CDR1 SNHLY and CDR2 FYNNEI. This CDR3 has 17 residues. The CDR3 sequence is CASSVNGGYSYNSPLHF. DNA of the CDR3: TGTGCCAGCAGCGTTAACGGAGGTTACTCCTATAATTCACCCCTCCACTTT.

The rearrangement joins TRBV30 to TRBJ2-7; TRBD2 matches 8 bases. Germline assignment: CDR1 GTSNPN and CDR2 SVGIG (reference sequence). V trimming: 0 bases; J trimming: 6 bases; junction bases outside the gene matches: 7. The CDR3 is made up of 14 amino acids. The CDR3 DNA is TGTGCCTGGAGTGTAAGACGGGAGGGGACCGAGCAGTACTTC. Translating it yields CAWSVRREGTEQYF.

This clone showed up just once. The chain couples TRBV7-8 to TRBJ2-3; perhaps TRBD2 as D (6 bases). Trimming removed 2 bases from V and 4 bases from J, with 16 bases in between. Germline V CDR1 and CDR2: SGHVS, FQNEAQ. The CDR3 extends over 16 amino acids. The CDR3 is CASSLYEEGGADTQYF. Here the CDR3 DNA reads TGTGCCAGCAGCTTATATGAGGAGGGTGGGGCAGATACGCAGTATTTT.

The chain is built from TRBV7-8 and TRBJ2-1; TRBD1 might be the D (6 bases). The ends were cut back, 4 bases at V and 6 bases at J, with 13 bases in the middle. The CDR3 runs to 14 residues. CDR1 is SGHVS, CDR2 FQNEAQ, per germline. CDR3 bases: TGTGCCAGCAGCTCAACAGACAGGTTCAATGAGCAGTTCTTC. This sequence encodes CASSSTDRFNEQFF.

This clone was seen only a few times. The CDR3 sequence is CASSPGGGLGSFDQPQHF. The CDR3 region has the DNA TGTGCCAGCAGTCCCGGGGGGGGGCTAGGATCCTTTGATCAGCCCCAGCATTTT. V is TRBV28 and J is TRBJ1-5; a weak D match, TRBD1 (6 bases). Germline CDR1 and CDR2: MDHEN and SYDVKM. CDR3 length equals 18 residues. Trimming stripped 5 bases from V and 5 bases from J, with 25 bases between.

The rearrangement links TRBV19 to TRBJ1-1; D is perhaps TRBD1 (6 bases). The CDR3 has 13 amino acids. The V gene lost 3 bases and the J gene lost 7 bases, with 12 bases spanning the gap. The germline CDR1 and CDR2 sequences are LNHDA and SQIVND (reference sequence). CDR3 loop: CASSMRTAYEAFF. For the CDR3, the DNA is TGTGCCAGTAGTATGAGGACAGCCTATGAAGCTTTCTTT.

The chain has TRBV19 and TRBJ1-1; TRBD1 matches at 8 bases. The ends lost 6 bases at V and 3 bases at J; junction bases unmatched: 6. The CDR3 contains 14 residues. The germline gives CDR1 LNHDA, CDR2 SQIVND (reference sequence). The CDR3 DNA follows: TGTGCCAGTAGCCAGCAACAGGGGGACACTGAAGCTTTCTTT. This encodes CASSQQQGDTEAFF.